Sequencing of this TCR beta chain was carried out in a study of neoadjuvant nivolumab and ipilimumab in lung cancer. Findings and limits, study-wide: Only two of four nivolumab-treated tumors gained richness and clonality by surgery. TCR clonality did not significantly correlate with pathologic tumor regression. A small number of samples were TCR sequenced. Blood richness before therapy tracked richness in tumors resected after neoadjuvant therapy.

The protocol was immunoSEQ multiplex PCR, while the TCRdb copy is restricted to in-frame clones and leaves out a portion. Among about 9,000 clones listed, about 87% were seen once. A word on this clone: What it binds is not known.

The length of the CDR3 is 16 residues. Germline CDR1 MNHEY, CDR2 SVGAGI. Trimming took off 0 bases at V and 7 bases at J, with 18 bases between the two ends. Specimen: tumor tissue, collected after neoadjuvant nivolumab, alone or with ipilimumab, at or shortly before surgery. The chain is built from TRBV6-5 and TRBJ1-2; tentatively, D is TRBD1 (6 bases). The TCR originated in an adult with non-small cell lung cancer. CDR3 protein: CASSYSGRGVPGGYTF. As DNA, the CDR3 is TGTGCCAGCAGTTACTCTGGCAGGGGCGTTCCGGGTGGCTACACCTTC.